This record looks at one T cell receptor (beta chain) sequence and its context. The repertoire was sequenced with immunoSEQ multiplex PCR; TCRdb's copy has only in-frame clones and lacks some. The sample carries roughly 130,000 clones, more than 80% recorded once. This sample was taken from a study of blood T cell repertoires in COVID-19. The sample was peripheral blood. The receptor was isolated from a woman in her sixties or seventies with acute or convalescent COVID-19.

The CDR3 DNA follows: TGTGCCTGGAGTGTAAGTCAGGGGTGGAATTCACCCCTCCACTTT. Translating gives CAWSVSQGWNSPLHF. This sequence joins TRBV30 and TRBJ1-6; perhaps TRBD1 as D (6 bases). Germline CDR1 reads GTSNPN; CDR2 reads SVGIG (reference sequence). Trimming stripped 0 bases from V and 7 bases from J, with 13 bases between. The CDR3 loop spans 15 amino acids.